This T cell receptor (beta chain) originates from a study of beta chain features in type 1 diabetes. Study results and limitations: PCR, the amplification step, might favor shorter templates, equally in patients and controls.

Donors contributed one heparinised blood draw apiece, averaging around 120 mL. The sequenced template was cDNA made from the entire isolated RNA. Some 4 million reads were obtained on average from naive, central memory and regulatory T cell samples. Measured with immunoSEQ multiplex PCR; TCRdb has only the in-frame clones, and not every one. The sample has hundreds of thousands of clones; roughly a sixth are singletons. The CDR3 runs to 17 residues. Germline V lookup: CDR1 LNHDA, CDR2 SQIVND (reference sequence). The germline V and J ends were trimmed by 5 bases and 0 bases, with 14 bases remaining between them. This clone was observed a handful of times. Antigen unknown.

This receptor was obtained from a man younger than 35 in good health. This rearrangement joins TRBV19 to TRBJ2-6; D is perhaps TRBD2 (5 bases). Sequenced sample: naive CD4+ T cells from blood. In nucleotides, the CDR3 is TGTGCCAGTAGTTTTCTAGGACGGGACTCTGGGGCCAACGTCCTGACTTTC. Its translation is CASSFLGRDSGANVLTF.